Shown below are 27 T cell receptor beta chains from a single sample sequenced in a study of cytomegalovirus exposure and HLA in healthy donors. The PCR used 60 Vbeta and 13 Jbeta primers. Measured with immunoSEQ multiplex PCR; TCRdb has only the in-frame clones, and not every one. The table lists about 98,000 clones, about two thirds of them singletons. The source material was PBMCs. The origin of the receptors is a female donor in good health and CMV-seronegative.

In its sample, this clone was seen a few times. V is TRBV30 and J is TRBJ2-5; 8 bases line up with TRBD2. The CDR3 extends over 12 amino acids. CDR1 is GTSNPN and CDR2 is SVGIG in the germline V gene (reference sequence). V was clipped by 1 base and J by 5 bases; unmatched bases: 0. The CDR3 region is CAWSGLAETQYF. The CDR3 DNA reads as TGTGCCTGGAGTGGACTAGCGGAGACCCAGTACTTC.

The chain couples TRBV9 to TRBJ2-1; 10 nucleotides align to TRBD2. The CDR3 covers 15 residues. The J segment lost 8 bases and the V segment lost 4 bases, leaving 9 bases of the junction unmatched. Per germline, CDR1 SGDLS and CDR2 YYNGEE. Here the CDR3 reads CASSTGTSVGYEQFF. CDR3 DNA sequence: TGTGCCAGCAGCACCGGGACTAGCGTAGGGTATGAGCAGTTCTTC. The variable domain in full, with the rest retrieved from reference TRBV9 and TRBJ2-1, is DSGVTQTPKHLITATGQRVTLRCSPRSGDLSVYWYQQSLDQGLQFLIQYYNGEERAKGNILERFSAQQFPDLHSELNLSSLELGDSALYFCASSTGTSVGYEQFFGPGTRLTVL.

This sequence joins TRBV12-2 and TRBJ1-1. TRBV12-2 is listed as a pseudogene. The CDR3 has 12 residues. CDR3 residues: CASRLASGVAFF. The CDR3 coding sequence is TGTGCAAGTCGCTTAGCGAGCGGGGTAGCTTTCTTT.

This rearrangement joins TRBV28 to TRBJ1-5; D gene uncertain. The CDR3 loop spans 14 amino acids. The V end was cut by 3 bases, the J end by 0 bases, with 6 bases between. Germline assignment: CDR1 MDHEN and CDR2 SYDVKM. The CDR3 region has the DNA TGTGCCAGCAGTTTCATACTTAGCAATCAGCCCCAGCATTTT. Its translation is CASSFILSNQPQHF.

This chain joins TRBV6-1 and TRBJ2-7; TRBD1 agrees at 9 bases. Germline V gene data show CDR1 as MNHNS and CDR2 as SASEGT. The junction had 7 bases not matched to a gene; V was cut back by 3 bases and J by 7 bases. CDR3 size: 14 residues. CDR3 in amino acids: CASSDEGTGREQYF. The CDR3 DNA is TGTGCCAGCAGTGATGAGGGGACAGGGAGAGAGCAGTACTTC.

The rearrangement uses TRBV6-6 and TRBJ1-4; D gene unclear. Germline values: CDR1 MNHNY, CDR2 SVGAGI (reference sequence). Trimming cost V 2 bases and J 8 bases, with 12 bases left between them. The CDR3 contains 14 residues. The CDR3 region has the DNA TGTGCCAGCAGTTACGAGGTGGCGGGAGAAAAACTGTTTTTT. This codes for CASSYEVAGEKLFF.

This rearrangement joins TRBV15 to TRBJ2-1; 9 nucleotides agree with TRBD2. The CDR3 has 15 residues. Germline lookup yields CDR1 LNHNV and CDR2 YYDKDF (reference sequence). Germline trimming cut 0 bases from V and 6 bases from J; bases unmatched to any gene: 3. The CDR3 is CATSRDLGLANEQFF. In DNA form, the CDR3 reads TGTGCCACCAGCAGAGACCTGGGACTAGCCAATGAGCAGTTCTTC.

This clone was counted once. This sequence joins TRBV6-6 and TRBJ2-2, with 8 bases aligning to TRBD2. From germline, CDR1 is MNHNY and CDR2 SVGAGI (reference sequence). With 5 bases clipped from V and 0 bases from J, the junction kept 5 bases outside the gene matches. There are 16 residues in the CDR3. Here the CDR3 reads CASSPPGLANTGELFF. CDR3 in DNA: TGTGCCAGCAGTCCCCCGGGACTAGCGAACACCGGGGAGCTGTTTTTT.

The J gene is TRBJ1-5, the V gene TRBV30; TRBD1 is a possible D gene (5 bases). CDR3 length: 15 amino acids. The V end lost 0 bases, the J end lost 0 bases, and 9 bases lay between the germline ends. Germline V gives CDR1 GTSNPN, CDR2 SVGIG (reference sequence). The CDR3 sequence is CAWSVAGHSNQPQHF. DNA for the CDR3: TGTGCCTGGAGTGTAGCAGGACATAGCAATCAGCCCCAGCATTTT.

The CDR3 nucleotides read TGTGCCAGCGGGACAGGGTCAAATCTCGATGAGCAGTTCTTC. It is translated as CASGTGSNLDEQFF. This chain uses TRBV7-9 with TRBJ2-1, with TRBD1 identical over 9 bases. Trimming took 8 bases from V and 8 from J; bases not matched to a gene: 10. This CDR3 is built from 14 residues. Germline loops: CDR1 SEHNR, CDR2 FQNEAQ (reference sequence). The full variable domain, its missing parts supplied by reference TRBV7-9 and TRBJ2-1, is DTGVSQNPRHKITKRGQNVTFRCDPISEHNRLYWYRQTLGQGPEFLTYFQNEAQLEKSRLLSDRFSAERPKGSFSTLEIQRTEQGDSAMYLCASGTGSNLDEQFFGPGTRLTVL.

The chain combines TRBV19 with TRBJ2-7; TRBD2 matches at 7 bases. J gave up 2 bases and V 5 bases, and 6 bases lay outside the gene matches. This CDR3 contains 14 residues. The germline CDR1 and CDR2 sequences are LNHDA and SQIVND (reference sequence). In DNA form, the CDR3 reads TGTGCCAGTAGTCTCCTAGCGGAAGCCTACGAGCAGTACTTC. Its protein is CASSLLAEAYEQYF. The variable domain in full, with the rest retrieved from reference TRBV19 and TRBJ2-7, is DGGITQSPKYLFRKEGQNVTLSCEQNLNHDAMYWYRQDPGQGLRLIYYSQIVNDFQKGDIAEGYSVSREKKESFPLTVTSAQKNPTAFYLCASSLLAEAYEQYFGPGTRLTVT.

The chain has TRBV30 and TRBJ1-2; 7 nucleotides agree with TRBD1. The CDR3 runs 13 residues. Per germline, CDR1 GTSNPN and CDR2 SVGIG (reference sequence). V shed 5 bases and J 11 bases; nucleotides not matched to a gene: 14. In DNA, the CDR3 is TGTGCCTGGGCTTACAGGGGCGAAAGGCAGTACACCTTC. This codes for CAWAYRGERQYTF.

This clone was seen more than once but under ten times. The chain couples TRBV9 to TRBJ2-3, with a weak D call TRBD2 (6 bases). The CDR3 is 15 amino acids. CDR1 is SGDLS, CDR2 YYNGEE, per germline. V lost 2 bases and J lost 1, with 11 bases in between. For the CDR3, the DNA is TGTGCCAGCAGCGTGGGCGGGACTCGCACAGATACGCAGTATTTT. The encoded protein is CASSVGGTRTDTQYF.

The gene calls are TRBV11-2 and TRBJ2-5; D gene uncertain. Germline CDR1 reads SGHAT; CDR2 reads FQNNGV. The CDR3 covers 14 residues. V was clipped by 0 bases and J by 1 base, with 6 bases between them. This CDR3 reads CASSLDPGQETQYF. The CDR3, as DNA: TGTGCCAGCAGCTTAGATCCCGGCCAAGAGACCCAGTACTTC.

This clone has a handful of counts. The rearrangement uses TRBV4-1 and TRBJ1-4, with TRBD1 matching over 7 bases. Unmatched junction bases numbered 6, after V lost 2 bases and J lost 3 bases. CDR3 length equals 16 residues. Germline values: CDR1 MGHRA, CDR2 YSYEKL. The DNA of the CDR3 is TGCGCCAGCAGCCAACTGTGGGGGACAGCTAATGAAAAACTGTTTTTT. This encodes CASSQLWGTANEKLFF.

The chain carries TRBV28 and TRBJ2-1; D is possibly TRBD1 (6 bases). The germline CDR1 and CDR2 sequences are MDHEN and SYDVKM. V dropped 3 bases and J dropped 0 bases, with 12 bases sitting between them. The CDR3 loop spans 16 amino acids. CDR3 nucleotides: TGTGCCAGCAGTTTGATGGACAGCGGCTCCTACAATGAGCAGTTCTTC. Its translation is CASSLMDSGSYNEQFF.

The chain joins TRBV28 to TRBJ2-1; TRBD1 agrees at 10 bases. Germline loops: CDR1 MDHEN, CDR2 SYDVKM. The CDR3 covers 19 residues. V shed 0 bases and J 7 bases; nucleotides not matched to a gene: 15. CDR3 sequence reads: CASSLWGPVRDRGQNEQFF. Written as DNA, the CDR3 is TGTGCCAGCAGTTTATGGGGCCCGGTCCGGGACAGGGGCCAAAATGAGCAGTTCTTC.

This clone has just a few counts. The V and J genes are TRBV28 and TRBJ1-3, with D perhaps matching TRBD1 (6 bases). This CDR3 has 13 amino acids. The ends were cut back, 2 bases at V and 9 bases at J, with 11 bases in the middle. Germline CDR1 MDHEN, CDR2 SYDVKM. DNA of the CDR3: TGTGCCAGCAGTTTACACAGGGATGGCACCATATATTTT. Its translation is CASSLHRDGTIYF.

This sequence joins TRBV4-1 and TRBJ1-1; D is unresolved. CDR3 size: 15 residues. CDR1 is MGHRA and CDR2 is YSYEKL in the germline V gene. Trimming took off 1 base at V and 0 bases at J, with 9 bases between the two ends. As DNA, the CDR3 is TGCGCCAGCAGCCAAGTACTCTTCATGAACACTGAAGCTTTCTTT. It codes for CASSQVLFMNTEAFF.

CDR3 in DNA: TGTGCCAGCAGTGAAACTAGCGGGGTAGACGAGCAGTACTTC. This sequence encodes CASSETSGVDEQYF. This chain joins TRBV6-1 and TRBJ2-7; TRBD2 agrees at 10 bases. V lost 2 bases, J lost 5 bases, and 3 bases stayed unmatched. This CDR3 spans 14 amino acids. Germline CDR1 MNHNS, CDR2 SASEGT.

In this sample, this clone turned up a few times. The rearrangement joins TRBV4-2 to TRBJ2-7; 13 positions match TRBD2. After removal of 0 bases from V and 7 bases from J, the junction contained 6 bases not matched to a gene. The CDR3 extends over 16 amino acids. The V gene's germline CDR1 is LGHNA and CDR2 YNFKEQ. This CDR3 reads CASSQEVGLAGVEQYF. CDR3 sequence (DNA): TGTGCCAGCAGCCAAGAGGTCGGACTAGCGGGAGTTGAGCAGTACTTC.

This clone was detected only once. CDR3 DNA sequence: TGTGCCAGCAGTTTAGAGGCAGGGGAGTTGGAGACCCAGTACTTC. It encodes CASSLEAGELETQYF. The rearrangement uses TRBV27 and TRBJ2-5; tentatively, D is TRBD1 (6 bases). The V gene's germline CDR1 is MNHEY and CDR2 SMNVEV (reference sequence). The CDR3 loop spans 15 amino acids. The V end was cut by 2 bases, the J end by 5 bases, with 15 bases between.

This chain connects TRBV19 to TRBJ1-1; maybe TRBD1 (6 bases). The germline CDR1 and CDR2 sequences are LNHDA and SQIVND (reference sequence). This CDR3 region has 17 residues. V shed 3 bases and J shed 0 bases, with 17 bases lying between them. DNA for the CDR3: TGTGCCAGTAGTATGGAGGGCGGGGGCAGGGTGAACACTGAAGCTTTCTTT. Its protein product is CASSMEGGGRVNTEAFF. The variable domain in full, with the rest retrieved from reference TRBV19 and TRBJ1-1, is DGGITQSPKYLFRKEGQNVTLSCEQNLNHDAMYWYRQDPGQGLRLIYYSQIVNDFQKGDIAEGYSVSREKKESFPLTVTSAQKNPTAFYLCASSMEGGGRVNTEAFFGQGTRLTVV.

In its sample, this clone was seen once. The chain uses TRBV19 and TRBJ1-2, with D perhaps TRBD1 (5 bases). The V gene lost 7 bases and the J gene lost 5 bases, with 14 bases spanning the gap. Per the germline V gene, CDR1 is LNHDA and CDR2 is SQIVND (reference sequence). The CDR3 has 13 amino acids. The CDR3 DNA reads as TGTGCCAGTACCGCGCGACAGCTATATGGCTACACCTTC. Translating gives CASTARQLYGYTF.

Note on this clone: Other DNA sequences within the sample encode an identical CDR3. The chain is built from TRBV5-1 and TRBJ2-3; 10 nucleotides align to TRBD2. Germline trimming cut 4 bases from V and 3 bases from J; bases unmatched to any gene: 2. CDR1 SGHRS and CDR2 YFSETQ come from the germline V gene. The CDR3 loop spans 14 amino acids. The CDR3 spells CASSPAGGTDTQYF. CDR3 DNA: TGCGCCAGCAGCCCAGCGGGAGGGACAGATACGCAGTATTTT.

This clone was recorded once. The genes are TRBV4-3 and TRBJ2-1; 9 bases match TRBD2. CDR1 is LGHNA, CDR2 YSLEER, per germline. This CDR3 comprises 17 residues. Unmatched junction bases numbered 10, after V lost 0 bases and J lost 7 bases. CDR3 coding DNA: TGCGCCAGCAGCCAAGATCTGCTAGCGGGGTTAGGGAATGAGCAGTTCTTC. As protein: CASSQDLLAGLGNEQFF.

This clone has just a few counts. This chain connects TRBV10-3 to TRBJ1-5; 8 bases are a match to TRBD1. The CDR3 sequence is 19 residues long. Per germline, CDR1 ENHRY and CDR2 SYGVKD. Trimming took 11 bases from V and 0 from J; bases not matched to a gene: 21. CDR3 in DNA: TGTGCCGCCGACGAGGGTAGCAGGACAGGGTCTTATAGCAATCAGCCCCAGCATTTT. Its protein product is CAADEGSRTGSYSNQPQHF.